Following are 31 T cell receptor beta chains from one sample sequenced in a study of Ad26.COV2.S vaccination and SARS-CoV-2 variants. Repertoires were generated with immunoSEQ multiplex PCR, while TCRdb's copy carries only in-frame clones and drops some. This table holds more than 400,000 clones, roughly 90% found once. The treatment here: roughly 19 received Ad26.COV2.S at low or high dose, single or two shots; roughly five received placebo; per-sample allocation not given. Collection of samples fell on day 63 after the first vaccine or placebo injection. The sequencing here drew on peripheral blood, taken in a trial of Ad26.COV2.S vaccine versus placebo. Every receptor here comes from a person aged 18-60 years who received the Ad26.COV2.S COVID-19 vaccine or a placebo.

This chain links TRBV30 with TRBJ2-5; D not resolved. V was clipped by 3 bases and J by 4 bases, with 3 bases between them. CDR3 length: 10 residues. Germline V gives CDR1 GTSNPN, CDR2 SVGIG (reference sequence). This CDR3 is CAWRTETQYF. CDR3 in DNA: TGTGCCTGGAGAACAGAGACCCAGTACTTC. Supplemented by reference TRBV30 and TRBJ2-5, the full variable domain reads SQTIHQWPATLVQPVGSPLSLECTVEGTSNPNLYWYRQAAGRGLQLLFYSVGIGQISSEVPQNLSASRPQDRQFILSSKKLLLSDSGFYLCAWRTETQYFGPGTRLLVL.

Notes on this clone: This specimen includes other DNA sequences encoding the same CDR3. J is TRBJ1-3 and V is TRBV4-1; D gene uncertain. CDR1 is MGHRA, CDR2 YSYEKL, per germline. V lost 0 bases, J lost 4 bases, and 7 bases lay in between. The CDR3 sequence is 14 residues long. The CDR3 nucleotides are TGCGCCAGCAGCCAAGATCCCGGGGGAAACACCATATATTTT. Encoded protein: CASSQDPGGNTIYF.

The chain employs TRBV24-1 and TRBJ1-5, with 7 positions matching TRBD1. Germline lookup yields CDR1 KGHDR and CDR2 SFDVKD. V trimming: 6 bases; J trimming: 3 bases; junction bases outside the gene matches: 4. The CDR3 is 14 amino acids. This CDR3 reads CATSFGQVNQPQHF. The CDR3 DNA follows: TGTGCCACCAGTTTTGGACAGGTCAATCAGCCCCAGCATTTT.

The gene calls are TRBV2 and TRBJ2-7; D tentatively fits TRBD1 or TRBD2 (6 bases each). The CDR3 is made up of 15 amino acids. Germline CDR1 SNHLY, CDR2 FYNNEI. The V end lost 0 bases, the J end lost 2 bases, and 11 bases lay between the germline ends. In nucleotides, the CDR3 is TGTGCCAGCAGTGAAGCACCCGGGGGCGCCTACGAGCAGTACTTC. Protein sequence: CASSEAPGGAYEQYF. The full variable domain, rest sourced from reference TRBV2 and TRBJ2-7, is EPEVTQTPSHQVTQMGQEVILRCVPISNHLYFYWYRQILGQKVEFLVSFYNNEISEKSEIFDDQFSVERPDGSNFTLKIRSTKLEDSAMYFCASSEAPGGAYEQYFGPGTRLTVT.

The chain is built from TRBV4-3 and TRBJ2-1, with TRBD2 identical over 10 bases. The CDR3 sequence is 18 residues long. Germline lookup yields CDR1 LGHNA and CDR2 YSLEER. V lost 2 bases and J lost 0; bases outside the gene matches: 7. CDR3 nucleotides: TGCGCCAGCAGCCAAACCCCTAGCGGGAGATACTCCTACAATGAGCAGTTCTTC. Protein sequence: CASSQTPSGRYSYNEQFF.

This chain links TRBV5-4 with TRBJ1-2; 7 bases fit TRBD1. Unmatched junction bases numbered 8, after V lost 4 bases and J lost 11 bases. The CDR3 consists of 12 residues. Germline CDR1 SGHNT, CDR2 YYREEE (reference sequence). CDR3 loop: CASSLTGQDYTF. CDR3 nucleotide sequence: TGTGCCAGCAGCCTCACAGGACAGGATTACACCTTC.

The genes are TRBV4-1 and TRBJ2-7, with unresolved D. V lost 0 bases and J lost 5, with 14 bases in between. Germline assignment: CDR1 MGHRA and CDR2 YSYEKL. This CDR3 is 15 amino acids long. CDR3 DNA sequence: TGCGCCAGCAGCCAAGATGGATGGGGTACGGACGAGCAGTACTTC. Protein sequence: CASSQDGWGTDEQYF.

The chain is built from TRBV10-2 and TRBJ1-5; D is ambiguous. The CDR3 spans 11 residues. V dropped 2 bases and J dropped 9 bases, with 5 bases sitting between them. Germline CDR1 WSHSY, CDR2 SAAADI. The CDR3 protein is CASSENGPQHF. CDR3 bases: TGCGCCAGCAGTGAGAATGGGCCCCAGCATTTT.

CDR3 in amino acids: CASSLLPAGGLSYEQYF. The CDR3 region has the DNA TGTGCCAGCAGCTTATTACCAGCGGGGGGTCTCTCCTACGAGCAGTACTTC. The chain combines TRBV11-2 with TRBJ2-7, with 9 bases aligning to TRBD2. This CDR3 is built from 17 residues. CDR1 is SGHAT and CDR2 is FQNNGV in the germline V gene. V dropped 2 bases and J dropped 0; count of bases not matched to a gene: 8. The full variable domain, in which reference TRBV11-2 and TRBJ2-7 provide the parts outside the CDR3, is EAGVAQSPRYKIIEKRQSVAFWCNPISGHATLYWYQQILGQGPKLLIQFQNNGVVDDSQLPKDRFSAERLKGVDSTLKIQPAKLEDSAVYLCASSLLPAGGLSYEQYFGPGTRLTVT.

J is TRBJ2-5 and V is TRBV12-3 or TRBV12-4, with a tentative D call TRBD1 (5 bases). V was trimmed by 1 base and J by 14 bases, leaving 11 bases between them. This CDR3 is 11 amino acids long. The CDR3 nucleotides are TGTGCCAGCAGTTTAGGGGGCAGTCCATACTTC. It codes for CASSLGGSPYF.

This clone has a single count. The chain has TRBV7-2 and TRBJ1-1; the D is unclear. Germline CDR1 SGHTA, CDR2 FQGNSA. The ends were cut back, 2 bases at V and 12 bases at J, with 19 bases in the middle. The CDR3 spans 14 residues. CDR3 in DNA: TGTGCCAGCAGCTTAAACGTCTTGGCGACTTCGCCTTTCTTT. Its protein is CASSLNVLATSPFF.

The V call is TRBV2, the J call TRBJ2-2; 8 nucleotides agree with TRBD2. Trimming took 7 bases from V and 6 from J; bases not matched to a gene: 7. Germline assignment: CDR1 SNHLY and CDR2 FYNNEI. The CDR3 totals 14 residues. In DNA, the CDR3 is TGTGCCAGCAATTTAGCGGGGAGTCCCGGGGAGCTGTTTTTT. Its protein product is CASNLAGSPGELFF.

V usage is TRBV5-4 and J usage is TRBJ2-1; 11 bases map to TRBD2. CDR1 is SGHNT, CDR2 YYREEE, per germline (reference sequence). The CDR3 sequence is 19 residues long. J was trimmed by 0 bases and V by 3 bases; bases with no gene match: 11. DNA of the CDR3: TGTGCCAGCAGCTCCCCTAGCGGGGGGCCTCAGCTCTCCTACAATGAGCAGTTCTTC. Translated, it gives CASSSPSGGPQLSYNEQFF.

The chain recombines TRBV5-1 with TRBJ1-1; D call uncertain. There are 15 residues in the CDR3. CDR1 and CDR2 (germline): SGHRS, YFSETQ. The V end was cut by 4 bases, the J end by 1 base, with 14 bases between. The DNA for the CDR3 is TGCGCCAGCAGCCTACAACCGGAGCCGAACACTGAAGCTTTCTTT. It encodes CASSLQPEPNTEAFF.

V usage is TRBV5-6 and J usage is TRBJ2-7; no definite D call. This CDR3 spans 15 amino acids. Germline assignment: CDR1 SGHDT and CDR2 YYEEEE. Between the trimmed V and J ends, which lost 1 base and 3 bases, there was a span of 14 bases. CDR3 amino acids: CASSLLTPRGYEQYF. The CDR3 nucleotides are TGTGCCAGCAGCTTGCTCACGCCCCGCGGCTACGAGCAGTACTTC.

V is TRBV4-3 and J is TRBJ1-1, with D possibly being TRBD1 (5 bases). V gave up 4 bases and J gave up 5 bases, with 14 bases separating them. The CDR3 consists of 14 residues. Per germline, CDR1 LGHNA and CDR2 YSLEER. DNA for the CDR3: TGCGCCAGCAGCCCAGAGGGGCTGGGGACTGAAGCTTTCTTT. Amino acid sequence: CASSPEGLGTEAFF.

This sequence joins TRBV18 and TRBJ2-1; D possibly corresponds to TRBD1 (6 bases). V gave up 2 bases and J gave up 5 bases, with 13 bases separating them. From germline, CDR1 is KGHSH and CDR2 LQKENI. The CDR3 extends over 15 amino acids. The CDR3 region is CASSPIRGGDNEQFF. Here the CDR3 DNA reads TGTGCCAGCTCACCAATCAGGGGTGGGGACAATGAGCAGTTCTTC.

CDR3 nucleotides: TGTGCCAGCAGCTTAGATCGCCGAGCTAACTATGGCTACACCTTC. This codes for CASSLDRRANYGYTF. The chain is built from TRBV7-2 and TRBJ1-2, with unresolved D. The length of the CDR3 is 15 residues. CDR1 is SGHTA and CDR2 is FQGNSA in the germline V gene. Deletions cut 1 base from V and 0 bases from J, with 9 bases between.

As for this clone: Germline is not matched at one junction end, which may reflect a read error. V and J are TRBV5-1 and TRBJ2-1; 9 nucleotides agree with TRBD2. The CDR3 is made up of 13 amino acids. The germline gives CDR1 SGHRS, CDR2 YFSETQ. CDR3 DNA: TGCGCCAGCACCTTGACTAGCGGTCTTGAGCAGTTCTTC. It translates to CASTLTSGLEQFF.

The gene calls are TRBV5-8 and TRBJ2-7; D perhaps matches TRBD1 (6 bases). This CDR3 spans 15 amino acids. Trimming stripped 2 bases from V and 3 bases from J, with 15 bases between. Germline CDR1 and CDR2: SGHTS and YDEGEE. The CDR3 nucleotides are TGTGCCAGCAGCTTAGGGGCAGGGGTTGGCTACGAGCAGTACTTC. Its protein is CASSLGAGVGYEQYF.

The J gene is TRBJ1-3, the V gene TRBV7-2; possible D gene TRBD1, 5 bases. The CDR3 length is 15 residues. V lost 5 bases and J 0 bases, leaving 11 bases between the germline ends. The germline CDR1 and CDR2 sequences are SGHTA and FQGNSA. The CDR3 bases are TGTGCCAGCAGCCGTACAGGATTCTCTGGAAACACCATATATTTT. Protein: CASSRTGFSGNTIYF.

The chain carries TRBV19 and TRBJ2-1; 8 bases map to TRBD2. Germline CDR1 is LNHDA and CDR2 is SQIVND (reference sequence). This CDR3 comprises 13 residues. The trim removed 5 bases at V and 10 bases at J, leaving 7 bases unmatched. The CDR3 nucleotides are TGTGCCAGTAGTGCACTCTCGGGGGGGGAGCAGTTCTTC. Translating it yields CASSALSGGEQFF.

This clone was observed a single time. The CDR3, as DNA: TGTGCCAGCAGCCCTAAGATAGACAGGGGTAGGGAGACCCAGTACTTC. Translated: CASSPKIDRGRETQYF. V gene TRBV7-9 combines with J gene TRBJ2-5; 8 nucleotides line up with TRBD1. Germline assignment: CDR1 SEHNR and CDR2 FQNEAQ (reference sequence). The CDR3 spans 16 residues. J was trimmed by 5 bases and V by 5 bases; bases with no gene match: 13.

The chain links TRBV6-6 to TRBJ2-2; 8 bases agree with TRBD1. Germline loops: CDR1 MNHNY, CDR2 SVGAGI (reference sequence). Germline trimming cut 5 bases from V and 5 bases from J; bases unmatched to any gene: 7. The CDR3 contains 15 residues. CDR3 coding DNA: TGTGCCAGCAGTACTACAGGGGGGAATACCGGGGAGCTGTTTTTT. Translated: CASSTTGGNTGELFF.

V is TRBV14 and J is TRBJ2-5; no reliable D call. This CDR3 comprises 12 residues. Germline V gene lookup returns CDR1 SGHDN and CDR2 FVKESK. V lost 1 base, J lost 7 bases, and 7 bases lay in between. CDR3 bases: TGTGCCAGCAGCCAAGGAAGTCCGACCCAGTACTTC. Translation gives CASSQGSPTQYF. Together with reference TRBV14 and TRBJ2-5, the CDR3 gives the full variable domain: EAGVTQFPSHSVIEKGQTVTLRCDPISGHDNLYWYRRVMGKEIKFLLHFVKESKQDESGMPNNRFLAERTGGTYSTLKVQPAELEDSGVYFCASSQGSPTQYFGPGTRLLVL.

For the CDR3, the DNA is TGTGCCAGTAGTATAGGGGTGCTTCCTTTGGACGAGCAGTACTTC. Translation: CASSIGVLPLDEQYF. The chain joins TRBV19 to TRBJ2-7; D is uncertain. CDR1 LNHDA and CDR2 SQIVND come from the germline V gene (reference sequence). The CDR3 has 15 residues. Trimming took 1 base from V and 5 from J, leaving 15 bases between them.

This clone showed up just a few times. This rearrangement joins TRBV7-2 to TRBJ1-5; possible D gene TRBD1, 6 bases. The V end was cut by 5 bases, the J end by 3 bases, with 14 bases between. CDR1 and CDR2 from the germline V gene are SGHTA and FQGNSA. The CDR3 is 15 amino acids. CDR3 loop: CASSQLRDINQPQHF. The CDR3 DNA reads as TGTGCCAGCAGCCAACTCCGGGACATCAATCAGCCCCAGCATTTT.

The chain combines TRBV3-1 (or the pseudogene TRBV3-2) with TRBJ2-7; D unclear. Deletions cut 0 bases from V and 0 bases from J, with 15 bases between. Per the germline V gene, CDR1 is LGHDT and CDR2 is YNNKEL (reference sequence). There are 17 residues in the CDR3. CDR3 protein: CASSQDHSRQDSYEQYF. CDR3 DNA sequence: TGTGCCAGCAGCCAAGATCATTCGCGGCAGGACTCCTACGAGCAGTACTTC.

The rearrangement joins TRBV7-8 to TRBJ1-5; no definite D call. Germline V gives CDR1 SGHVS, CDR2 FQNEAQ. CDR3 length: 14 residues. The V end lost 5 bases, the J end lost 8 bases, and 16 bases lay between the germline ends. The CDR3 loop reads CASSPAIGVEPQHF. In DNA form, the CDR3 reads TGTGCCAGCAGCCCGGCCATTGGGGTTGAGCCCCAGCATTTT. Full variable domain (rest looked up from reference TRBV7-8 and TRBJ1-5): GAGVSQSPRYKVAKRGQDVALRCDPISGHVSLFWYQQALGQGPEFLTYFQNEAQLDKSGLPSDRFFAERPEGSVSTLKIQRTQQEDSAVYLCASSPAIGVEPQHFGDGTRLSIL.

V and J are TRBV9 and TRBJ2-2, with 9 nucleotides matching TRBD2. V lost 1 base and J lost 3; bases outside the gene matches: 4. There are 16 residues in the CDR3. Per the germline V gene, CDR1 is SGDLS and CDR2 is YYNGEE. The CDR3 DNA reads as TGTGCCAGCAGCGTAAGGACTAGCGCTCACACCGGGGAGCTGTTTTTT. Translation gives CASSVRTSAHTGELFF. Drawing the rest from reference TRBV9 and TRBJ2-2, the complete variable domain is DSGVTQTPKHLITATGQRVTLRCSPRSGDLSVYWYQQSLDQGLQFLIQYYNGEERAKGNILERFSAQQFPDLHSELNLSSLELGDSALYFCASSVRTSAHTGELFFGEGSRLTVL.

The chain has TRBV3-1 (or the pseudogene TRBV3-2) and TRBJ2-1; 9 positions match TRBD2. From germline, CDR1 is LGHDT and CDR2 YNNKEL (reference sequence). The trim removed 0 bases at V and 7 bases at J, leaving 4 bases unmatched. This CDR3 comprises 15 residues. CDR3 region: CASSQEGLASNEQFF. The CDR3 DNA follows: TGTGCCAGCAGCCAAGAGGGACTAGCTAGTAATGAGCAGTTCTTC.